This TCR beta chain was obtained from a study of T cell changes during pregnancy in multiple sclerosis (dated by TCRdb to 2018 to 2020). Regarding the research as a whole: The study examined how the T cell repertoire changed over the course of pregnancy in women with multiple sclerosis.

As concerns this clone: Which antigen it targets is not known. No per-base quality is available; no much larger clone lies one base away.

The CDR3, from cysteine to phenylalanine, totals 16 residues. CDR3 DNA is the only sequence kept; it has 48 bases, read in frame from the first base. From a lookup of the germline V gene, CDR1 and CDR2 are MDHEN and SYDVKM. After removal of 6 bases from V and 0 bases from J, the junction retains 9 bases not matched to a gene. Libraries came from the immunoSEQ multiplex PCR assay. Sourced from immuneACCESS, this table was stored by TCRdb with only in-frame sequences that have V and J called. A share of the clones is absent; for the studies checked, an unresolved V gene accounts for under half, and the remainder has no known explanation. This sample holds approximately 50,000 clones; 85% to 95% were observed only once. The ten largest clones capture around 0.61% of the sample.

Rearrangement joined TRBV28 to TRBJ2-3; a stretch of 7 junction bases matches TRBD1. This clonotype was sampled from a female donor with multiple sclerosis, enrolled in a pregnancy study. The sample in question was CD4+ T cells from peripheral blood mononuclear cells, obtained in the third trimester of pregnancy. The CDR3 region has the sequence CASSKRTGLSTDTQYF. Read as DNA, the sequence is TGTGCCAGCAGCAAACGGACAGGACTCAGCACAGATACGCAGTATTTT.